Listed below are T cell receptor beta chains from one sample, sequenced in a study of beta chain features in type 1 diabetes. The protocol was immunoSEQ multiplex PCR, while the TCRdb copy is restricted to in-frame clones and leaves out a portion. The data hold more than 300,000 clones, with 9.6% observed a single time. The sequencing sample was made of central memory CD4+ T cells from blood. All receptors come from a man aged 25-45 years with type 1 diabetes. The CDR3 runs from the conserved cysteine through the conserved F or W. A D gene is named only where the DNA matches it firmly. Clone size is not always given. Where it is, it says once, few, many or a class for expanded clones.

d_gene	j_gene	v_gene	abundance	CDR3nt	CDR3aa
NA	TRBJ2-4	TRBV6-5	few	TGTGCCAGCAGCCAACAGGGTCTAGCCAAAAACATTCAGTACTTC	CASSQQGLAKNIQYF
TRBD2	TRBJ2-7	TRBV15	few	TGTGCCACCAGGACCGGGACTAGCGAAACCTACGAGCAGTACTTC	CATRTGTSETYEQYF
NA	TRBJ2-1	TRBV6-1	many	TGTGCCAGCATTGCCGCCTGGACGGAGCAAGGGGAGCAGTTCTTC	CASIAAWTEQGEQFF
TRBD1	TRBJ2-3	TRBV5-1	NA	TGCGCCAGCAGCTTGGGCGACAGGGTTCGAGATACGCAGTATTTT	CASSLGDRVRDTQYF
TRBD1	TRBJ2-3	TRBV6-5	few	TGTGCCAGCAGTTACCAGGGGGCCCACGCAGATACGCAGTATTTT	CASSYQGAHADTQYF
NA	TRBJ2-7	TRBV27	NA	TGTGCCAGCAGTTCAATAGGAGGGCACGAGCAGTACTTC	CASSSIGGHEQYF
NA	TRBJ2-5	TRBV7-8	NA	TGTGCCAGCAGCTTTCTGCTTAACCAAGAGACCCAGTACTTC	CASSFLLNQETQYF
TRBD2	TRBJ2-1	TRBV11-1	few	TGTGCCAGCAGCCCTCGGGAGGGCCTTTACAATGAGCAGTTCTTC	CASSPREGLYNEQFF
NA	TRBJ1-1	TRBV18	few	TGTGCCAGCTCTGGGAGGGCGAACACTGAAGCTTTCTTT	CASSGRANTEAFF
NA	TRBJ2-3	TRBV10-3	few	TGTGCCATCAGTAAAGGTTCAGGGGGGGACACAGATACGCAGTATTTT	CAISKGSGGDTDTQYF
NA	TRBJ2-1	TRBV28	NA	TGTGCCAGCAGTTTAGTCTTTAATGAGCAGTTCTTC	CASSLVFNEQFF
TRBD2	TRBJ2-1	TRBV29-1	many	TGCAGCGTTGATGCAAGACTAGCGGGAGGCCTGAGCTCCTACAATGAGCAGTTCTTC	CSVDARLAGGLSSYNEQFF
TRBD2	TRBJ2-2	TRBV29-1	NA	TGCAGCGTTGTTGGCGGGAGCACCGGGGAGCTGTTTTTT	CSVVGGSTGELFF
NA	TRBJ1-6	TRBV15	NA	TGTGCCACCAGCAGAGATGGGGGAGTTTCACCCCTCCACTTT	CATSRDGGVSPLHF
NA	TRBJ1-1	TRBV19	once	TGTGCCAGTAGTATATTAGGGCTTGAAGCTTTCTTT	CASSILGLEAFF
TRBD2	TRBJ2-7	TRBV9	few	TGTGCCAGCAGCTTAGCGGGAGCCTACGAGCAGTACTTC	CASSLAGAYEQYF
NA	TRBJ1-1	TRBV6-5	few	TGTGCCAGCAGTTACTCATCGGGGGACACTGAAGCTTTCTTT	CASSYSSGDTEAFF
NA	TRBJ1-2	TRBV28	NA	TGTGCCAGCAGTCCTCAGGAGAACTATGGCTACACCTTC	CASSPQENYGYTF
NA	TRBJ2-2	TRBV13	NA	TGTGCCAGCAGCCGTCTCCCAAACACCGGGGAGCTGTTTTTT	CASSRLPNTGELFF
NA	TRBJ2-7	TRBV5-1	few	TGCGCCAGCAGCTTCCGGGGATCCTACGAGCAGTACTTC	CASSFRGSYEQYF
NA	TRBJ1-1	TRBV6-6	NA	TGTGCCAGCAGGGGGCCTGGGCCTACTGAAGCTTTCTTT	CASRGPGPTEAFF
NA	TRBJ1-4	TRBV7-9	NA	TGTGCCAGCAGCTTAGCCAGGGGCTCGACTAATGAAAAACTGTTTTTT	CASSLARGSTNEKLFF
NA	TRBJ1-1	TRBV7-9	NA	TGTGCCAGCAGCTTAGTTCCAGGTACCGAAGCTTTCTTT	CASSLVPGTEAFF
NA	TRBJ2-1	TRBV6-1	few	TGTGCCGGCAGAGGATGGAATGAGCAGTTCTTC	CAGRGWNEQFF
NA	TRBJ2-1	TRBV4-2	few	TGTGCCAGCAGCCAAGAGGAGGTAGAGCAGTTCTTC	CASSQEEVEQFF
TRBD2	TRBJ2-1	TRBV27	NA	TGTGCCAGCAGTTTATTACCGCGGGAGTTAAATGAGCAGTTCTTC	CASSLLPRELNEQFF